This T cell receptor beta chain was identified during a study of regulatory T cells in long-lasting Graves disease. Study overall: The study enrolled newly diagnosed Graves' patients on antithyroid drugs under 3 months.

Time point of the sample: newly diagnosed GD, antithyroid drugs for less than 3 months. PBMC RNA was the source of the TCR library. The authors drew patients from an endocrinology department in Xi'an, China. The germline V gene has CDR1 DFQATT and CDR2 SNEGSKA (reference sequence). CDR3 length equals 17 residues. Trimming cost V 3 bases and J 0 bases; bases outside gene matches: 10. The authors built TCR beta libraries using iRepertoire HTBI primers and Arm-PCR of CDR3 regions. TCRdb re-derived calls from the multiplex PCR reads in MiXCR, one entry per CDR3 protein. The data show 350,000 to 550,000 distinct CDR3 sequences, 16% seen once. This clonotype was counted many times. This sample also belongs to another study, concerning T cells in Graves' hyperthyroidism and ophthalmopathy. This second report adds: Graves' hyperthyroidism was deemed stable given no ophthalmopathy progression within 18 months. Initially, a first-round RT-PCR of the TCR CDR3 employed the HTBI primer set.

This TCR was recovered from a young woman with Graves disease. Source: peripheral blood mononuclear cells (PBMCs), taken at new diagnosis, from a patient treated with antithyroid drugs. The V and J genes are TRBV20-1 and TRBJ2-3, with 9 bases lining up with TRBD2. The CDR3 reads CSASEPSGVSSTDTQYF. The CDR3 coding sequence is TGCAGTGCTAGCGAGCCTAGCGGGGTCTCGAGCACAGATACGCAGTATTTT.